Below are 32 T cell receptor beta chains sequenced from a single sample in a study of tumor-infiltrating lymphocytes in primary liver carcinoma (dated by TCRdb to the late 2010s). Total RNA and DNA were co-extracted without cell sorting from around 20-30 mg of bulk tissue using the AllPrep DNA/RNA mini kit. TCRdb lists the instrument as Illumina HiSeq 2500. Using a constant-region primer and ProtoScript II reverse transcriptase, TCRbeta-specific cDNA was reverse-transcribed from around 500 ng total RNA. The TCRbeta libraries were prepared through three rounds of nested multiplex PCR following a slightly modified ARM-PCR procedure. Each of the first two PCR rounds ran for about 11 cycles using multiplex TRBV1-TRBV30 forward primers together with a Cbeta reverse primer. TCRdb trimmed the raw reads at Q25, called clones with MiXCR and kept productive beta chains. Every distinct CDR3 protein forms one entry, paired with its most common genes and DNA. Recorded for this sample are 95,000 to 150,000 distinct CDR3 sequences; roughly 75% of them occurred a single time. The ten top clones hold about 8% of the sample.

The sequencing input was tumor-adjacent normal liver tissue. The receptors were gathered from an older woman with primary liver carcinoma and hepatitis B virus infection.

The chain employs TRBV11-2 and TRBJ2-1, with 8 bases aligning to TRBD2. V dropped 6 bases and J dropped 11; count of bases not matched to a gene: 15. The CDR3 is 15 residues long. Per germline, CDR1 SGHAT and CDR2 FQNNGV. The CDR3 bases are TGTGCCAGCAGTACCCCGGGACTAGTGGAATTAAAGCAGTTCTTC. Residues: CASSTPGLVELKQFF.

Points on this clonotype: Its ends do not fully match the called genes, so a read error is possible. The rearrangement joins TRBV12-5 to TRBJ1-5; tentative D call: TRBD1 (6 bases). Germline-derived CDR1 and CDR2 are LGHNT and FRNRAP. There are 13 residues in the CDR3. The chain's CDR3 is CVSGLDSDQPQHF. CDR3 DNA sequence: TGTGTTAGTGGTTTGGACAGCGATCAACCCCAGCATTTT.

This clonotype occurred many times. This chain links TRBV6-4 with TRBJ1-1; a possible D gene is TRBD1 (5 bases). The V end lost 5 bases, the J end lost 4 bases, and 17 bases lay between the germline ends. The CDR3 contains 15 residues. Germline CDR1 is MRHNA and CDR2 is SNTAGT. The CDR3 region has the DNA TGTGCCAGCAGTAGTACAGGCGGGGGAATCACTGAAGCTTTCTTT. This gives the protein CASSSTGGGITEAFF.

V usage is TRBV5-1 and J usage is TRBJ2-3, with D perhaps being TRBD1 or TRBD2 (6 bases each). Germline-derived CDR1 and CDR2 are SGHRS and YFSETQ. This CDR3 has 15 amino acids. V was cut by 1 base and J by 4 bases, with 13 bases left in between. The CDR3 DNA is TGCGCCAGCAGCTTGAAGGGGGGCCGGGCAGATACGCAGTATTTT. It translates to CASSLKGGRADTQYF.

This clonotype came up once. This rearrangement joins TRBV5-5 to TRBJ2-5, with D unresolved. V gave up 3 bases and J gave up 10 bases, with 19 bases separating them. This CDR3 has 14 amino acids. CDR1 and CDR2 (germline): SGHKS, YYEKEE (reference sequence). The CDR3 bases are TGTGCCAGCAGCTCCGACCTCGTTAGGAAGATCCAGTACTTC. It encodes CASSSDLVRKIQYF.

A note on this clonotype: One end of the junction varies from germline; a read error may be responsible. This chain joins TRBV5-1 and TRBJ1-5; 10 bases map to TRBD1. The CDR3 has 16 residues. Per germline, CDR1 SGHRS and CDR2 YFSETQ. The DNA of the CDR3 is TGCGCCAGCAGCCCCGGGACAGGGGTCCAGAATCGGCCCCAGCATTTT. Translating it yields CASSPGTGVQNRPQHF. The full variable domain, in which reference TRBV5-1 and TRBJ1-5 provide the parts outside the CDR3, is KAGVTQTPRYLIKTRGQQVTLSCSPISGHRSVSWYQQTPGQGLQFLFEYFSETQRNKGNFPGRFSGRQFSNSRSEMNVSTLELGDSALYLCASSPGTGVQNRPQHFGDGTRLSIL.

The chain uses TRBV12-3 or TRBV12-4 and TRBJ2-5; no reliable D call. The CDR3 consists of 14 residues. V was clipped by 6 bases and J by 1 base, with 12 bases between them. CDR3 in amino acids: CASSRWDSQETQYF. In nucleotides, the CDR3 is TGTGCCAGCAGCAGGTGGGATAGCCAAGAGACCCAGTACTTC.

Points on this clonotype: Without the conserved terminal phenylalanine or tryptophan, this CDR3 likely stems from a read error. V is TRBV11-1 and J is TRBJ2-1; 8 nucleotides line up with TRBD2. The CDR3 length is 16 residues. V trimming: 9 bases; J trimming: 4 bases; junction bases outside the gene matches: 14. Per the germline V gene, CDR1 is SGHAT and CDR2 is FQDESV (reference sequence). DNA of the CDR3: TGTGCCAGTAACTTAGAAATAGCGGGGAGTTACAATGAGCAGTTCCTC. Encoded protein: CASNLEIAGSYNEQFL.

Of note for this clonotype: At one end, the junction sequence differs from germline, possibly due to a read error. This chain uses TRBV5-1 with TRBJ2-1, with 8 bases matching TRBD2. The CDR3 is 14 residues long. The germline V gene has CDR1 SGHRS and CDR2 YFSETQ. The CDR3 reads CARSFTSGPNEQFF. The DNA of the CDR3 is TGCGCCAGAAGCTTCACTAGCGGTCCCAATGAGCAGTTCTTT.

Regarding this clonotype: A read error may produce the germline difference seen at one junction end. The chain combines TRBV6-4 with TRBJ1-5, with 7 bases identical to TRBD1. This CDR3 region has 19 residues. Per the germline V gene, CDR1 is MRHNA and CDR2 is SNTAGT. The CDR3 region has the DNA TGTGCCACCACGGACAGGTGGACTCACTCGGTAGATAGCAACCAGCCCCAGCATTTT. Translating it yields CATTDRWTHSVDSNQPQHF.

This clonotype was observed many times. This chain joins TRBV5-1 and TRBJ1-2, with D possibly TRBD1 on 6 matching bases. This CDR3 is 15 amino acids long. Per germline, CDR1 SGHRS and CDR2 YFSETQ. V was cut by 4 bases and J by 4 bases, with 17 bases left in between. The DNA of the CDR3 is TGCGCCAGCAGCCCCTTCCTGGGGGGCACCTATGGCTACACCTTC. Translation gives CASSPFLGGTYGYTF.

The chain combines TRBV7-6 with TRBJ2-7; 7 bases match TRBD1. After removal of 5 bases from V and 5 bases from J, the junction contained 3 bases not matched to a gene. From germline, CDR1 is SGHVS and CDR2 FNYEAQ. The CDR3 covers 12 residues. CDR3: CASSPTGNEQYF. CDR3 nucleotides: TGTGCCAGCAGCCCGACAGGGAACGAGCAGTACTTC.

The chain is built from TRBV7-8 and TRBJ2-5, with a weak D call TRBD2 (6 bases). The CDR3 has 15 residues. The germline V and J ends were trimmed by 9 bases and 5 bases, with 22 bases remaining between them. Looked up from germline, CDR1 is SGHVS and CDR2 is FQNEAQ. The CDR3 coding sequence is TGTGCCAGTAGCGGCGCACCGCCGGTCGGGGAGACCCAGTACTTC. Amino acids: CASSGAPPVGETQYF. Combining the CDR3 with reference TRBV7-8 and TRBJ2-5 gives the whole variable domain GAGVSQSPRYKVAKRGQDVALRCDPISGHVSLFWYQQALGQGPEFLTYFQNEAQLDKSGLPSDRFFAERPEGSVSTLKIQRTQQEDSAVYLCASSGAPPVGETQYFGPGTRLLVL.

On this clonotype itself: A read error may be the cause here, since a much bigger clone is one base away. The rearrangement links TRBV14 to TRBJ2-7, with TRBD1 matching over 8 bases. J lost 4 bases, V lost 1 base, and 6 bases had no gene match. This CDR3 comprises 15 residues. The V gene's germline CDR1 is SGHDN and CDR2 FVKESK. CDR3 sequence reads: CASSQGQGISYEQYF. The CDR3 DNA reads as TGTGCCAGCAGCCAAGGACAGGGGATCAGTTACGAGCAGTACTTC.

In regard to this clonotype: A much larger clone differs by one base, so this may be a read error. The chain combines TRBV5-5 with TRBJ2-2, with 12 bases aligning to TRBD1. Per germline, CDR1 SGHKS and CDR2 YYEKEE (reference sequence). This CDR3 has 19 residues. The chain's CDR3 is CVSSLAGTFGTGGSGELFF. The DNA of the CDR3 is TGTGTCAGCAGCTTGGCTGGAACTTTCGGGACAGGGGGCTCCGGGGAGCTGTTTTTT.

Only a few counts were recorded for this clonotype. The rearrangement links TRBV2 to TRBJ2-7; no clear D gene. The ends were cut back, 3 bases at V and 10 bases at J, with 13 bases in the middle. The CDR3 is 12 residues long. CDR1 is SNHLY, CDR2 FYNNEI, per germline. CDR3 sequence (DNA): TGTGCCAGCAGTGAGCTAGGGAACCGACAGTACTTC. This gives the protein CASSELGNRQYF.

This clonotype has a count of ten or more. The chain couples TRBV5-6 to TRBJ1-2, with D hard to call. CDR1 and CDR2 from the germline V gene are SGHDT and YYEEEE. This CDR3 is 13 amino acids long. Trimming took off 0 bases at V and 5 bases at J, with 8 bases between the two ends. CDR3 bases: TGTGCCAGCAGCTTGGAGGCACAGTATGGCTACACCTTC. Its translation is CASSLEAQYGYTF.

This clonotype was found once. One end of the junction is discordant with germline, which a read error may explain. The CDR3 DNA sequence: TGCAGTGTCCGACGGGGAGGGGAAGACACTGACGCTTTCTTT. Its translation: CSVRRGGEDTDAFF. J is TRBJ1-1 and V is TRBV29-1, with D tentatively TRBD1 (5 bases). The CDR3 covers 14 residues. CDR1 SQVTM and CDR2 ANQGSEA come from the germline V gene. The complete variable domain, with remaining parts taken from reference TRBV29-1 and TRBJ1-1, reads SAVISQKPSRDICQRGTSLTIQCQVDSQVTMMFWYRQQPGQSLTLIATANQGSEATYESGFVIDKFPISRPNLTFSTLTVSNMSPEDSSIYLCSVRRGGEDTDAFFGQGTRLTVV.

About this clonotype itself: A much larger clone sits a single nucleotide away, making a read error possible. The chain has TRBV28 and TRBJ2-1; 7 bases are shared with TRBD2. This CDR3 has 16 residues. Germline CDR1 is MDHEN and CDR2 is SYDVKM. CDR3 DNA sequence: TGTGCCGGCAGTGGGGCGGGAGCCAACTCCTACAATGAGCAGTTCTTC. It translates to CAGSGAGANSYNEQFF.

In the case of this clonotype: A single base separates this from a much larger clone, so it may be a read error. The rearrangement uses TRBV7-3 and TRBJ2-1, with 7 bases identical to TRBD2. The CDR3 is 15 amino acids. Germline lookup yields CDR1 SGHTA and CDR2 FQGTGA. This CDR3 is CAISSHAGVSNEQFF. The CDR3 region has the DNA TGTGCCATCAGCTCCCACGCGGGAGTCTCGAATGAGCAGTTCTTC.

Note on this clonotype: One end of the junction does not line up with germline, which may come from a read error. The chain has TRBV5-6 and TRBJ2-2; possible D gene TRBD1, 6 bases. Germline lookup yields CDR1 SGHDT and CDR2 YYEEEE. This CDR3 is built from 16 residues. The CDR3 loop is CASNTILQGNTGELFF. In DNA form, the CDR3 reads TGTGCCAGCAACACAATATTACAGGGAAACACCGGGGAGCTTTTTTTT.

This clonotype was picked up one time. The junction departs from the called germline gene at one end, perhaps through a read error. The CDR3 nucleotides are TGTGCCATCGGTGAGTCTGAGCGGGAGAGCTCCTACAATGAGCATTTCTTC. It codes for CAIGESERESSYNEHFF. V is TRBV10-3 and J is TRBJ2-1, with 8 positions matching TRBD2. CDR3 length: 17 residues. CDR1 is ENHRY and CDR2 is SYGVKD in the germline V gene.

This clonotype was counted only a few times. The V call is TRBV9, the J call TRBJ2-5, with a weak D call TRBD2 (7 bases). Trimming cost V 4 bases and J 5 bases, with 18 bases left between them. This CDR3 is built from 15 residues. Germline V gene sequence: CDR1 SGDLS, CDR2 YYNGEE. The CDR3 bases are TGTGCCAGCAGCAGCAACCAGGGAGGGGGGGAGACCCAGTACTTC. It encodes CASSSNQGGGETQYF.

The table lists this clonotype with many counts. V usage is TRBV5-5 and J usage is TRBJ2-1, with D maybe TRBD2 (6 bases). CDR1 is SGHKS and CDR2 is YYEKEE in the germline V gene (reference sequence). This CDR3 comprises 15 residues. Trimming left V 1 base short and J 6 bases short, with 14 bases between. CDR3 amino acids: CASSLRGAETNEQFF. DNA for the CDR3: TGTGCCAGCAGCTTGCGCGGGGCTGAAACCAATGAGCAGTTCTTC.

In regard to this clonotype: The germline gene is not matched at one end of the junction; a read error may be the cause. The chain links TRBV5-8 to TRBJ1-2; TRBD1 aligns across 8 bases. The germline CDR1 and CDR2 sequences are SGHTS and YDEGEE. CDR3 length equals 16 residues. The chain's CDR3 is CVSSFRRGQGAHGYTF. The CDR3 bases are TGTGTCAGCAGCTTTCGTCGGGGCCAGGGGGCGCATGGCTACACCTTC.

This clonotype was seen ten or more times. The chain recombines TRBV12-3 or TRBV12-4 with TRBJ2-7, with 7 bases fitting TRBD2. The CDR3 spans 13 residues. Trimming cost V 8 bases and J 2 bases; bases outside gene matches: 6. The CDR3 nucleotides read TGTGCCAGCCGGGGTAGCGGGCCCTACGAGCAGTACTTC. Protein: CASRGSGPYEQYF.

Note on this clonotype: A much larger clone lies a single base off, so this may be a read error. The CDR3 sequence: CASSLPFADAQYF. CDR3 DNA: TGTGCCAGCAGCCTACCCTTTGCAGATGCGCAGTATTTT. The V gene is TRBV12-3 or TRBV12-4, the J gene TRBJ2-3; D is undetermined. This CDR3 is built from 13 residues.

To note about this clonotype: One junction end does not reproduce the germline sequence, and a read error may be involved. The chain recombines TRBV10-1 with TRBJ2-3; possibly TRBD1 for D (6 bases). Germline CDR1 and CDR2: WNHNN and SYGVQD (reference sequence). The CDR3 has 14 residues. The CDR3 protein is CACSEAGAGDTQYF. CDR3 nucleotide sequence: TGCGCCTGCAGTGAGGCAGGGGCAGGAGATACTCAGTATTTT.

Remarks on this clonotype: One end of the junction varies from germline; a read error may be responsible. The rearrangement uses TRBV4-2 and TRBJ2-1, with 8 bases fitting TRBD2. Germline V CDR1 and CDR2: LGHNA, YNFKEQ. The CDR3 runs 16 residues. The DNA of the CDR3 is TGTGCCAGCTGCCAAGCCGGGACTAGGCATTGGAATGAGCAGTTCTTC. Translation gives CASCQAGTRHWNEQFF.

This clonotype was counted many times. The CDR3 region has the DNA TGCGCCAGCAGCCCCCCCCGGAGACAGGGGGGGAACTATGGCTACACCTTC. Protein: CASSPPRRQGGNYGYTF. V is TRBV4-1 and J is TRBJ1-2; TRBD1 agrees at 9 bases. Germline V gene lookup returns CDR1 MGHRA and CDR2 YSYEKL. The CDR3 is 17 amino acids. V shed 4 bases, J shed 2 bases, and the junction held 11 bases outside the gene matches.

This clonotype was seen a handful of times. With a much larger clone just one base away, this may be a read error. V gene TRBV6-5 combines with J gene TRBJ1-5; D is perhaps TRBD1 (6 bases). The CDR3 totals 16 residues. Germline V gives CDR1 MNHEY, CDR2 SVGAGI. CDR3 residues: CASRALGGSSNQSQHF. CDR3 nucleotides: TGTGCCAGCAGGGCCCTAGGGGGATCTAGCAATCAGTCCCAGCATTTT.

Comment on this clonotype: One end of the junction does not line up with germline, which may come from a read error. The chain joins TRBV6-5 to TRBJ2-7; D is tentatively TRBD1 or TRBD2 (5 bases each). The CDR3 covers 13 residues. The germline V gene encodes CDR1 MNHEY and CDR2 SVGAGI. CDR3 coding DNA: TGTGCCAGCAGCGAGGGGAGTCATTACGAGCAGCACTTC. Translation gives CASSEGSHYEQHF.